These 18 T cell receptor beta chains share one sample of origin, sequenced in a study of T cells in Graves' hyperthyroidism and ophthalmopathy. Amplification yielded TCR beta CDR3 regions, with RNA transcripts as the source. The HTBI primer set served for first-round RT-PCR of the TCR CDR3. Using its own MiXCR run on the multiplex PCR reads, TCRdb lists one record per CDR3 protein. The repertoire holds nearly 750,000 distinct CDR3 sequences, under 45% seen once, with about a third in the top ten. Specimen: blood. The receptor source for this set is a woman between 35 and 50 years old with Graves' hyperthyroidism.

This sequence joins TRBV19 and TRBJ1-1; possibly TRBD1 for D (6 bases). This CDR3 contains 16 residues. Trimming pared 7 bases from V and 4 bases from J, leaving 22 bases between. CDR1 is LNHDA, CDR2 SQIVND, per germline (reference sequence). CDR3 in amino acids: CASTARGAEGSTEAFF. The CDR3 DNA sequence: TGTGCCAGTACCGCCCGGGGGGCGGAGGGGAGCACTGAAGCTTTCTTT.

The genes are TRBV15 and TRBJ2-5; TRBD2 agrees at 12 bases. CDR3 length equals 15 residues. Germline-derived CDR1 and CDR2 are LNHNV and YYDKDF (reference sequence). J lost 5 bases, V lost 3 bases, and 4 bases had no gene match. The CDR3 here is CATSSYGLAGETQYF. DNA for the CDR3: TGTGCCACCAGCAGTTACGGACTAGCGGGGGAGACCCAGTACTTC.

This clonotype was observed many times. This rearrangement joins TRBV5-1 to TRBJ1-6; the D is unclear. V lost 0 bases and J 11 bases, leaving 9 bases between the germline ends. Germline V gene sequence: CDR1 SGHRS, CDR2 YFSETQ. There are 13 residues in the CDR3. CDR3 region: CASSLALDTPLHF. CDR3 coding DNA: TGCGCCAGCAGCTTGGCATTGGATACACCCCTCCACTTT.

In regard to this clonotype: A much larger clonotype is one base distant, so this may be a read error. No conserved phenylalanine or tryptophan is present at the end of the CDR3, so a read error is the likely explanation. V usage is TRBV19 and J usage is TRBJ1-1, with no clear D. This CDR3 has 13 amino acids. Germline V gene lookup returns CDR1 LNHDA and CDR2 SQIVND (reference sequence). Trimming pared 3 bases from V and 4 bases from J, leaving 9 bases between. The CDR3 spells CASSMSASTEAFL. CDR3 in DNA: TGTGCCAGTAGTATGTCGGCGTCCACTGAAGCTTTCCTT.

About this clonotype: The germline gene is not matched at one end of the junction; a read error may be the cause. The gene calls are TRBV28 and TRBJ2-7; D gene ambiguous. Germline CDR1 and CDR2: MDHEN and SYDVKM. The CDR3 has 14 amino acids. The CDR3 reads CASSLSPRTYEQCF. The CDR3 DNA reads TGTGCCAGCAGTTTGTCGCCTCGCACCTACGAGCAGTGCTTC.

With regard to this clonotype: This may be a read error: a much more frequent sequence differs by one nucleotide. The chain uses TRBV5-1 and TRBJ1-1; D is uncertain. The CDR3 has 14 amino acids. Germline V gene lookup returns CDR1 SGHRS and CDR2 YFSETQ. The CDR3 DNA follows: TGCGCCAGCAGCTTGCGAGGCGTGAACGCTGAAGCTTTCTTT. It codes for CASSLRGVNAEAFF.

The V gene is TRBV4-1, the J gene TRBJ1-2, with a weak D call TRBD1 (6 bases). V was shortened by 0 bases and J by 4 bases, with 15 bases between the two germline ends. CDR3 size: 16 residues. Germline V gene sequence: CDR1 MGHRA, CDR2 YSYEKL. The CDR3 loop reads CASSQDRGDTSYGYTF. As DNA, the CDR3 is TGCGCCAGCAGCCAAGATCGAGGGGACACCAGCTATGGCTACACCTTC.

This clonotype has a count of ten or more. The gene calls are TRBV6-5 and TRBJ1-1; D unclear. Germline V CDR1 and CDR2: MNHEY, SVGAGI. V gave up 0 bases and J gave up 0 bases, with 5 bases separating them. CDR3 length: 14 residues. CDR3 residues: CASSYSALNTEAFF. DNA for the CDR3: TGTGCCAGCAGTTACTCCGCCTTGAACACTGAAGCTTTCTTT.

The table lists this clonotype with many counts. The chain is built from TRBV9 and TRBJ1-1, with D unclear. The ends were cut back, 1 base at V and 3 bases at J, with 13 bases in the middle. The V gene's germline CDR1 is SGDLS and CDR2 YYNGEE. The CDR3 runs 15 residues. CDR3 sequence (DNA): TGTGCCAGCAGCGTAAACCCTACATGGGACACTGAAGCTTTCTTT. Protein: CASSVNPTWDTEAFF.

This clonotype was observed at least ten times. The chain has TRBV5-1 and TRBJ1-1; D unresolved. This CDR3 is 14 amino acids long. The ends were cut back, 4 bases at V and 7 bases at J, with 17 bases in the middle. CDR1 and CDR2 (germline): SGHRS, YFSETQ. The CDR3 DNA sequence: TGCGCCAGCAGCCCGGGGTCCAAAGGGATTGAAGCTTTCTTT. The encoded protein is CASSPGSKGIEAFF.

This clonotype was seen only a few times. The V call is TRBV7-9, the J call TRBJ1-1; perhaps TRBD1 as D (5 bases). V was trimmed by 5 bases and J by 3 bases, leaving 19 bases between them. Germline V gene data show CDR1 as SEHNR and CDR2 as FQNEAQ (reference sequence). The CDR3 length is 16 residues. CDR3 sequence reads: CASSPISGGGDTEAFF. CDR3 in DNA: TGTGCCAGCAGCCCTATTAGTGGGGGGGGGGACACTGAAGCTTTCTTT.

This clonotype has a count of ten or more. The chain couples TRBV3-1 to TRBJ1-6; D unresolved. Looked up from germline, CDR1 is LGHDT and CDR2 is YNNKEL (reference sequence). The CDR3 sequence is 13 residues long. Trimming removed 0 bases from V and 13 bases from J, with 10 bases in between. As DNA, the CDR3 is TGTGCCAGCAGCCAAGATCGACGGCTGCCCCTCCACTTT. It encodes CASSQDRRLPLHF.

This clonotype occurred once. One end of the junction fails to match germline, which may point to a read error. The V and J genes are TRBV20-1 and TRBJ2-5; 10 positions agree with TRBD1. CDR3 size: 13 residues. CDR1 is DFQATT and CDR2 is SNEGSKA in the germline V gene (reference sequence). CDR3: CSARQGAWETQYF. In DNA, the CDR3 is TGCAGCGCTAGACAGGGGGCTTGGGAGACCCAGTACTTC.

This clonotype has ten or more counts. This chain joins TRBV7-8 and TRBJ2-5; 7 bases are a match to TRBD1. Trimming at V came to 5 bases and at J to 2 bases, leaving 11 bases not matched to a gene. CDR1 SGHVS and CDR2 FQNEAQ come from the germline V gene. The CDR3 has 16 amino acids. The CDR3 is CASSRYPQGKQETQYF. The DNA for the CDR3 is TGTGCCAGCAGCCGATATCCACAGGGGAAACAAGAGACCCAGTACTTC.

This clonotype was recorded at least ten times. The V gene is TRBV7-8, the J gene TRBJ1-5; D unresolved. This CDR3 has 13 residues. Trimming pared 4 bases from V and 3 bases from J, leaving 7 bases between. From germline, CDR1 is SGHVS and CDR2 FQNEAQ. CDR3 DNA sequence: TGTGCCAGCAGCTATAGGGACAATCAGCCCCAGCATTTT. Its translation: CASSYRDNQPQHF.

This sequence joins TRBV29-1 and TRBJ1-2; 11 positions agree with TRBD1. In germline, CDR1 is SQVTM, CDR2 ANQGSEA. This CDR3 is 14 amino acids long. Here the CDR3 reads CSAGTGGQVYGYTF. CDR3 DNA: TGCAGTGCCGGGACAGGGGGGCAGGTCTATGGCTACACCTTC.

Comment on this clonotype: Since a much larger clone is just one base distant, this may be a read error. This CDR3 is missing its conserved last phenylalanine or tryptophan, likely due to a read error. The rearrangement uses TRBV2 and TRBJ1-1; TRBD1 matches at 7 bases. In germline, CDR1 is SNHLY, CDR2 FYNNEI. The CDR3 loop spans 15 amino acids. The ends lost 0 bases at V and 3 bases at J; junction bases unmatched: 4. The chain's CDR3 is CASSEARGRDTEAFS. In DNA, the CDR3 is TGTGCCAGCAGTGAAGCGAGGGGGCGGGACACTGAAGCTTTCTCT.

In this sample, this clonotype turned up many times. The DNA for the CDR3 is TGTGCCAGCAGCATAATTTCGGCGAACACTGAAGCTTTCTTT. As protein: CASSIISANTEAFF. The chain employs TRBV2 and TRBJ1-1; the D is unclear. The CDR3 has 14 amino acids. The V and J ends lost 6 bases and 1 base respectively, with 12 bases between them. Germline V gene sequence: CDR1 SNHLY, CDR2 FYNNEI.